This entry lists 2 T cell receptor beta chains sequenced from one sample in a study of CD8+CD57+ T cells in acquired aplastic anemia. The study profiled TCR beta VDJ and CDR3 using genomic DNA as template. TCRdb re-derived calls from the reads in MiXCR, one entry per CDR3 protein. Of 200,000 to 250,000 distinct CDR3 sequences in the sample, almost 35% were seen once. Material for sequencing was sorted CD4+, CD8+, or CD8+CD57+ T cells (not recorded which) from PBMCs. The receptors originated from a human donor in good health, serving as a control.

Here the CDR3 reads CASSLEAAEQYF. In DNA form, the CDR3 reads TGTGCCAGCAGCTTGGAGGCGGCCGAGCAGTACTTC. This chain uses TRBV7-2 with TRBJ2-7, with D possibly TRBD2 on 5 matching bases. Trimming pared 3 bases from V and 6 bases from J, leaving 9 bases between. Germline V CDR1 and CDR2: SGHTA, FQGNSA. The CDR3 has 12 amino acids.

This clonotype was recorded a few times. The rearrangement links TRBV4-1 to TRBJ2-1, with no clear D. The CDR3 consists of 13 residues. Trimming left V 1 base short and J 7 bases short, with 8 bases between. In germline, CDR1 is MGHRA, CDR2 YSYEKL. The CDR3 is CASSQVHDNEQFF. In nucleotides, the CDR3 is TGCGCCAGCAGCCAAGTTCATGATAATGAGCAGTTCTTC.